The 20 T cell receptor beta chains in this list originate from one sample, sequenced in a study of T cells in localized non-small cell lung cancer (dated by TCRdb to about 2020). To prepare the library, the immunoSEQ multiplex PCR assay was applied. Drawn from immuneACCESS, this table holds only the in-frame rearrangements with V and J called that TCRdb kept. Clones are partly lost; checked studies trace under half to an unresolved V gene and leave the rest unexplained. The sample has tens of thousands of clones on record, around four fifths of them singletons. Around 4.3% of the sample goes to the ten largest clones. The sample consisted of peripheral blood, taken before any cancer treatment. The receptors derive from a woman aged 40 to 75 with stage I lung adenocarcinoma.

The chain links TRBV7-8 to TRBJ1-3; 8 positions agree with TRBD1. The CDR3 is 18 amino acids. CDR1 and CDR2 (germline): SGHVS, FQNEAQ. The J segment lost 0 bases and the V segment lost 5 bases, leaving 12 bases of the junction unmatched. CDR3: CASSQDRVLRHSGNTIYF. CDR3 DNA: TGTGCCAGCAGCCAGGACAGGGTCCTCAGGCACTCTGGAAACACCATATATTTT.

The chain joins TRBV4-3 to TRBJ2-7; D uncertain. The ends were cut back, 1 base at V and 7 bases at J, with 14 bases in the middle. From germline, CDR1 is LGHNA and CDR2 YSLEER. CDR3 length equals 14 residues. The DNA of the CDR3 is TGCGCCAGCAGCCAAGCTGAGACTCCCCAGGAGCAGTACTTC. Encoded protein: CASSQAETPQEQYF.

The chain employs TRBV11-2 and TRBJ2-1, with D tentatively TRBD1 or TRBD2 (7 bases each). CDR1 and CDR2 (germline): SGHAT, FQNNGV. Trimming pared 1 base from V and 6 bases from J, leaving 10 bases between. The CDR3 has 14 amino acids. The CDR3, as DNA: TGTGCCAGCAGCTTAGCCAGGGGGGGCAATGAGCAGTTCTTC. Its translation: CASSLARGGNEQFF.

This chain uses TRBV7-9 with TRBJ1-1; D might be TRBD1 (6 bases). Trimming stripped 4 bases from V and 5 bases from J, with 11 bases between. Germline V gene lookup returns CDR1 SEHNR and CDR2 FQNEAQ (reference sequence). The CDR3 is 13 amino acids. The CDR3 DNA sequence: TGTGCCAGCAGCTCCAGGGGAGGAACTGAAGCTTTCTTT. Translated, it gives CASSSRGGTEAFF.

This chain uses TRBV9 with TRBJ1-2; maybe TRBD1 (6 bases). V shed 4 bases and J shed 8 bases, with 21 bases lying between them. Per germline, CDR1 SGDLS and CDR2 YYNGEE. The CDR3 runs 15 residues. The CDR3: CASSPNLDSPGGYTF. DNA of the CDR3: TGTGCCAGCAGCCCAAATCTGGACAGTCCCGGGGGCTACACCTTC.

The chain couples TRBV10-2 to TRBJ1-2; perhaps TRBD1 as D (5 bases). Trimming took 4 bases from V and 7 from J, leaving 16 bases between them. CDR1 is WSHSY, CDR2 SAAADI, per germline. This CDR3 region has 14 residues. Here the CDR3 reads CASSAGVGVSGYTF. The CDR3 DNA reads TGCGCCAGCAGTGCCGGTGTGGGGGTTTCTGGCTACACCTTC.

CDR3: CASSLKVGSGQPQHF. DNA of the CDR3: TGTGCCAGCTCACTTAAGGTAGGGTCAGGACAGCCCCAGCATTTT. The V gene is TRBV18, the J gene TRBJ1-5; the D is unclear. The CDR3 loop spans 15 amino acids. Looked up from germline, CDR1 is KGHSH and CDR2 is LQKENI. Trimming cost V 4 bases and J 7 bases, with 17 bases left between them.

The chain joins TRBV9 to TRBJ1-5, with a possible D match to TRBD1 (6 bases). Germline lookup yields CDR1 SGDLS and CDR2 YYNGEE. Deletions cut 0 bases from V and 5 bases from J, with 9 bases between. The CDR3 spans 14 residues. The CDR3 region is CASSVAGEDQPQHF. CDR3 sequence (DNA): TGTGCCAGCAGCGTAGCAGGGGAGGATCAGCCCCAGCATTTT. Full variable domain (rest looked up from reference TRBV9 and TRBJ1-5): DSGVTQTPKHLITATGQRVTLRCSPRSGDLSVYWYQQSLDQGLQFLIQYYNGEERAKGNILERFSAQQFPDLHSELNLSSLELGDSALYFCASSVAGEDQPQHFGDGTRLSIL.

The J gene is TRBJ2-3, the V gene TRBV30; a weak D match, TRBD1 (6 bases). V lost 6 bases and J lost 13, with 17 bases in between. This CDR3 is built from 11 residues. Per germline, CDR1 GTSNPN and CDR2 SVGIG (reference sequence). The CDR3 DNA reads TGTGCCTGCCGGACAGATATACGGGAGTATTTT. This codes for CACRTDIREYF.

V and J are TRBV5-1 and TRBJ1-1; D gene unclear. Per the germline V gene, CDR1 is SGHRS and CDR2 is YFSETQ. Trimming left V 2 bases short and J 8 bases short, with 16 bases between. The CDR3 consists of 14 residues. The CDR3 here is CASSFGWRSDEAFF. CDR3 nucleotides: TGCGCCAGCAGCTTCGGTTGGAGATCTGACGAAGCTTTCTTT.

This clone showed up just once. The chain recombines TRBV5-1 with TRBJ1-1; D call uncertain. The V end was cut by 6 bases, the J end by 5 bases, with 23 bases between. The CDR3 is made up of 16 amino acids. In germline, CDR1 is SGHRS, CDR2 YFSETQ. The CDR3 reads CASIPPGAEYSTEAFF. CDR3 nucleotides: TGCGCCAGCATCCCCCCAGGAGCCGAGTATAGTACTGAAGCTTTCTTT.

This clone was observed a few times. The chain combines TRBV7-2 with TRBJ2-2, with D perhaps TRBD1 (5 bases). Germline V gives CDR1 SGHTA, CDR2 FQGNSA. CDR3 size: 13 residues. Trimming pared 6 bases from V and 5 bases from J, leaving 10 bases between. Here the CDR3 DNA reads TGTGCCAGCAGTTCCGACAGAACCGGGGAGCTGTTTTTT. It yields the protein CASSSDRTGELFF.

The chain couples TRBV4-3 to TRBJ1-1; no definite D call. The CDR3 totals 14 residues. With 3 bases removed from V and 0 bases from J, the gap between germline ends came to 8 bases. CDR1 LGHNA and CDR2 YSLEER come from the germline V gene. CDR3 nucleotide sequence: TGCGCCAGCAGCCATGCTGCTTTGAACACTGAAGCTTTCTTT. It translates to CASSHAALNTEAFF.

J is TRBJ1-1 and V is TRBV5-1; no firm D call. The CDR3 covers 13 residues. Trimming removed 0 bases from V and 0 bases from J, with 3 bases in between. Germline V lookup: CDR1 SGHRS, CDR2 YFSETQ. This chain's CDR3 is CASSLGVNTEAFF. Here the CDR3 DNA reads TGCGCCAGCAGCTTGGGTGTGAACACTGAAGCTTTCTTT.

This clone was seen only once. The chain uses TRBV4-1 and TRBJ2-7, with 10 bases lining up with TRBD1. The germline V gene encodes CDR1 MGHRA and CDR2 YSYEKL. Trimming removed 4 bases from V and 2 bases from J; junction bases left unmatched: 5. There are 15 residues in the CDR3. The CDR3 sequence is CASSPGQGGTYEQYF. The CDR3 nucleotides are TGCGCCAGCAGCCCAGGACAGGGGGGGACCTACGAGCAGTACTTC.

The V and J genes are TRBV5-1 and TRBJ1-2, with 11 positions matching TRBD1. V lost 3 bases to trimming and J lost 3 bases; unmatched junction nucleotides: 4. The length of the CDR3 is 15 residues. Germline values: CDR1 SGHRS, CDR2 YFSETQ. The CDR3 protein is CASSSWTGGDYGYTF. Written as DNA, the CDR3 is TGCGCCAGCAGCTCATGGACAGGGGGCGACTATGGCTACACCTTC.

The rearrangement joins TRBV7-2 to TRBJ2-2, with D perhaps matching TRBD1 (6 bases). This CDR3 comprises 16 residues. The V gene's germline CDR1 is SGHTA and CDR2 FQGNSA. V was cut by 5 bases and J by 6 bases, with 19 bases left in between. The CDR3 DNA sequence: TGTGCCAGCAGCCCCCACCCGACAGGTGGGGCCGGGGAGCTGTTTTTT. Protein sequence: CASSPHPTGGAGELFF.

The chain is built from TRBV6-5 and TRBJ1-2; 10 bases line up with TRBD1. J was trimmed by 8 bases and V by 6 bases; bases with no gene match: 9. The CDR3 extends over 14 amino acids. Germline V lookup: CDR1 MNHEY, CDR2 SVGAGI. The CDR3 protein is CASSRDRGLSGYTF. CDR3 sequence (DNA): TGTGCCAGCAGCCGGGACAGGGGTCTGTCCGGCTACACCTTC.

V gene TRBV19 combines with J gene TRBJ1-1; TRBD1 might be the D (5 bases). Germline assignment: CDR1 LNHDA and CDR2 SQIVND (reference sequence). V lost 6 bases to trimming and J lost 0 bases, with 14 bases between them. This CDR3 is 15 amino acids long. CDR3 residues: CASRNDPGLNTEAFF. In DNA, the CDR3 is TGTGCCAGTAGAAACGATCCAGGGTTGAACACTGAAGCTTTCTTT. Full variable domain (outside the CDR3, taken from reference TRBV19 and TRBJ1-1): DGGITQSPKYLFRKEGQNVTLSCEQNLNHDAMYWYRQDPGQGLRLIYYSQIVNDFQKGDIAEGYSVSREKKESFPLTVTSAQKNPTAFYLCASRNDPGLNTEAFFGQGTRLTVV.

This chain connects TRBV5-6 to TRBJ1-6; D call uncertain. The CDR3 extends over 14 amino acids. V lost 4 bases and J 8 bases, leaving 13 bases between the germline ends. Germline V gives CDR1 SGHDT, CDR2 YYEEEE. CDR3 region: CASSPRADYSPLHF. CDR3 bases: TGTGCCAGCAGCCCCCGCGCCGACTATTCACCCCTCCACTTT.